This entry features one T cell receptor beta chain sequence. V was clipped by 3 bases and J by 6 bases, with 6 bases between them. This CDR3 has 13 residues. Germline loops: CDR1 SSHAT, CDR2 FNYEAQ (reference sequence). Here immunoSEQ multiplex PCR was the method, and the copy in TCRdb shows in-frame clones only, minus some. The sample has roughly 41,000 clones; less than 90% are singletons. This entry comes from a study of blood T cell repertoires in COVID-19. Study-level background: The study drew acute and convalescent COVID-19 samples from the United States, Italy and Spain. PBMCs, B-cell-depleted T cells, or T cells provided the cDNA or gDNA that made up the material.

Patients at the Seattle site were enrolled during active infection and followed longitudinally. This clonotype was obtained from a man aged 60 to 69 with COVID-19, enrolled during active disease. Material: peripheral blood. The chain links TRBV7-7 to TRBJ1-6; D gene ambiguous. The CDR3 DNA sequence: TGTGCCAGCAGCTTGGGAGTTAATTCACCCCTCCACTTT. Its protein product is CASSLGVNSPLHF.